The clone carrying this TCR beta chain was seen only a few times. This sample stems from a study of spatial heterogeneity in lung cancer. Study details: Consistent detection of more beta-chain than alpha-chain sequences was observed. TCR and UMI combinations that were unique each appeared, on average, more than ten times in raw reads.

TCRdb reprocessed the 5' RACE reads via MiXCR and lists one record per CDR3 protein. The sample lists more than 20,000 distinct CDR3 sequences, 4.6% seen once, with approximately 30% in the top ten. Germline V gene lookup returns CDR1 PRHDT and CDR2 FYEKMQ (reference sequence). The CDR3 has 16 residues. V lost 0 bases and J lost 3, with 12 bases in between. The time point was: sample taken at primary tumor resection. The study sequenced unsorted whole RNA from tumor, nontumor lung or frozen PBMC. The material was PBMCs, obtained at surgery. This rearrangement joins TRBV13 to TRBJ2-1; D gene unclear. The clonotype originates from a male donor with early-stage non-small cell lung cancer. The CDR3 DNA is TGTGCCAGCAGCTTAGGCGGTCCCGAGGACTACAATGAGCAGTTCTTC. It is translated as CASSLGGPEDYNEQFF.